Listed below are T cell receptor beta chains from one sample, sequenced in a study of blood T cell repertoires in COVID-19. Data came from immunoSEQ multiplex PCR; TCRdb stores just in-frame clones and leaves some out. The sample has 73,000 or so clones, about nine tenths seen once. Material for sequencing was peripheral blood. These receptors were taken from a human donor with active COVID-19. The donor label of this sample is uncertain. Each CDR3 is given with its conserved first and last residue. The D gene is left open where the match is weak. Where a row states a size, it is once, few, many or the class of an expanded clone; other rows omit it.

size	V	D	J	CDR3	DNA
NA	TRBV24-1	TRBD2	TRBJ2-2	CATSDWEGSAGELFF	TGTGCCACCAGTGATTGGGAGGGTTCCGCCGGGGAGCTGTTTTTT
once	TRBV28	NA	TRBJ2-7	CASRGAGRSYEQYF	TGTGCCAGCAGGGGTGCGGGACGGAGCTACGAGCAGTACTTC
NA	TRBV19	NA	TRBJ2-3	CASSIGANTQYF	TGTGCCAGTAGTATAGGGGCTAATACGCAGTATTTT
NA	TRBV6-5	NA	TRBJ1-2	CASSSTGSNYGYTF	TGTGCCAGCAGTTCCACCGGGTCGAACTATGGCTACACCTTC
NA	TRBV7-9	NA	TRBJ1-2	CASGGNGYTF	TGTGCCAGCGGGGGCAACGGCTACACCTTC
NA	TRBV5-1	TRBD1	TRBJ1-4	CASRAGGLTNEKLFF	TGCGCCAGCCGGGCAGGGGGCCTAACTAATGAAAAACTGTTTTTT
NA	TRBV24-1	NA	TRBJ2-1	CATSVQGRARDEQFF	TGTGCCACCAGTGTTCAGGGCCGGGCCCGGGATGAGCAGTTCTTC
NA	TRBV14	NA	TRBJ2-7	CASSQPRQESSYEQYF	TGTGCCAGCAGCCAACCGAGACAGGAAAGCTCCTACGAGCAGTACTTC
NA	TRBV15	TRBD2	TRBJ2-1	CATSRDLPTSGRSYNEQFF	TGTGCCACCAGCAGAGATCTCCCGACTAGCGGGAGATCCTACAATGAGCAGTTCTTC
once	TRBV28	NA	TRBJ1-1	CASSLGAQGPMNTEAFF	TGTGCCAGCAGTTTGGGGGCCCAGGGACCAATGAACACTGAAGCTTTCTTT
NA	TRBV12-3/TRBV12-4	NA	TRBJ2-7	CASSLTYEQYF	TGTGCCAGCAGCCTTACCTACGAGCAGTACTTC
NA	TRBV19	NA	TRBJ1-1	CASKGPSGRGTEAFF	TGTGCCAGTAAGGGGCCCAGCGGGAGAGGGACTGAAGCTTTCTTT
NA	TRBV5-4	TRBD2	TRBJ2-7	CASTLRGGRGTYEQYF	TGTGCCAGCACCTTACGCGGCGGGAGGGGTACCTACGAGCAGTACTTC
NA	TRBV25-1	NA	TRBJ1-1	CASSESGRVNTEAFF	TGTGCCAGCAGTGAATCCGGCAGGGTGAACACTGAAGCTTTCTTT
NA	TRBV28	NA	TRBJ1-5	CASSPTADQPQHF	TGTGCCAGCAGTCCGACAGCAGATCAGCCCCAGCATTTT
NA	TRBV4-2	TRBD1	TRBJ2-7	CASSQDMGQGAYEQYF	TGTGCCAGCAGCCAAGATATGGGACAGGGAGCCTACGAGCAGTACTTC
few	TRBV6-2/TRBV6-3	TRBD1	TRBJ1-6	CASSWRQGESPLHF	TGTGCCAGCAGTTGGAGACAGGGAGAGTCACCCCTCCACTTT
NA	TRBV5-5	NA	TRBJ2-7	CASSSTSEVEQYF	TGTGCCAGCAGCTCGACTAGTGAAGTCGAGCAGTACTTC